Below, 13 T cell receptor beta chains from the same sample are listed, as sequenced in a study of T cells expressing NK-cell markers. TCRdb reprocessed the 5' RACE reads; each CDR3 protein has one entry and no DNA is given. Recorded for this sample: 500,000 to 600,000 distinct CDR3 sequences. The sample was blood T cells: a sorted CD56 or NKG2C T cell subset, CD4+ or CD8+ T cells, or bulk PBMC T cells (not recorded which). These receptors originate from a young man in good health.

This rearrangement joins TRBV24-1 to TRBJ2-5; TCRdb picks TRBD1, but there is no DNA to check that call. CDR1 KGHDR and CDR2 SFDVKD come from the germline V gene. This CDR3 comprises 14 residues. The CDR3 here is CATTKGPAGETQYF.

The CDR3 is CASSISDSYNQPQHF. The chain is built from TRBV19 and TRBJ1-5; TCRdb's D call, TRBD1, is unchecked because there is no DNA. This CDR3 is 15 amino acids long. Germline CDR1 is LNHDA and CDR2 is SQIVND (reference sequence).

This rearrangement joins TRBV14 to TRBJ2-2; TCRdb's D call of TRBD2 is untestable without DNA. The CDR3 is 16 amino acids. Germline assignment: CDR1 SGHDN and CDR2 FVKESK. The CDR3 is CASSQGRGRFTGELFF.

This chain joins TRBV24-1 and TRBJ2-1; TCRdb proposes TRBD2, but this gene call is untestable without DNA. Germline loops: CDR1 KGHDR, CDR2 SFDVKD. This CDR3 region has 16 residues. This CDR3 reads CATSDPSGTSGNEQFF.

V gene TRBV12-3 or TRBV12-4 combines with J gene TRBJ2-6; TCRdb's assignment of TRBD1 cannot be checked, as there is no DNA. The length of the CDR3 is 18 residues. The CDR3 is CASSLKGGLLSGANVLTF.

The chain carries TRBV4-1 and TRBJ2-5; TCRdb's D call of TRBD1 is untestable without DNA. CDR1 is MGHRA, CDR2 YSYEKL, per germline. This CDR3 spans 17 amino acids. CDR3 residues: CASSRDMDRGQRETQYF.

The genes are TRBV12-3 or TRBV12-4 and TRBJ1-6; lacking DNA, the TRBD1 call made by TCRdb goes unchecked. CDR3 length: 18 residues. This chain's CDR3 is CASSLGSRAESYNSPLHF.

The chain has TRBV18 and TRBJ2-6; the D call of TRBD1 rests on TCRdb alone, since no DNA is present to check it. The V gene's germline CDR1 is KGHSH and CDR2 LQKENI. The CDR3 totals 16 residues. The CDR3 loop reads CASSPQGFSGANVLTF.

The chain combines TRBV15 with TRBJ2-1; with no DNA, the TCRdb D assignment of TRBD2 cannot be verified. Germline V gene lookup returns CDR1 LNHNV and CDR2 YYDKDF (reference sequence). This CDR3 has 14 amino acids. CDR3 in amino acids: CATSSGVLYNEQFF.

The chain employs TRBV3-1 and TRBJ2-3; TCRdb proposes TRBD2, but this gene call is untestable without DNA. From germline, CDR1 is LGHDT and CDR2 YNNKEL (reference sequence). The CDR3 extends over 15 amino acids. The CDR3 reads CASSETSGSTDTQYF.

This rearrangement joins TRBV20-1 to TRBJ2-1. CDR1 is DFQATT and CDR2 is SNEGSKA in the germline V gene (reference sequence). The CDR3 length is 15 residues. The CDR3 here is CSARDKDPSYNEQFF.

The J gene is TRBJ2-1, the V gene TRBV30. The CDR3 sequence is 11 residues long. Germline V gene sequence: CDR1 GTSNPN, CDR2 SVGIG (reference sequence). Here the CDR3 reads CAWSVATDQFF.

The CDR3 reads CASTLGTETQYF. This chain connects TRBV11-2 to TRBJ2-5. The CDR3 spans 12 residues. Per germline, CDR1 SGHAT and CDR2 FQNNGV.